This T cell receptor beta chain was identified during a study of T cells after posttransplantation cyclophosphamide. This clone has ten or more counts. Its target is unknown. Study-wide findings and caveats: Later post-transplant blood repertoires were often dominated by donor CD8+ memory clones.

Libraries were prepared by immunoSEQ multiplex PCR; TCRdb keeps only in-frame clonotypes and omits some of them. The sample offers about 38,000 clones and no singletons, the top ten holding 2.5%. The germline gives CDR1 SGHNT, CDR2 YYREEE (reference sequence). CDR3 size: 16 residues. V gave up 0 bases and J gave up 4 bases, with 16 bases separating them. This receptor was identified in a man between 45 and 60 years old in good health, CMV-negative, and a related stem cell transplant donor. The specimen sequenced was PBMCs. The V call is TRBV5-4, the J call TRBJ2-5; the D gene is possibly TRBD2 (5 bases). CDR3 protein: CASSLGRRGGPETQYF. The DNA for the CDR3 is TGTGCCAGCAGCTTGGGACGACGGGGTGGCCCAGAGACCCAGTACTTC.